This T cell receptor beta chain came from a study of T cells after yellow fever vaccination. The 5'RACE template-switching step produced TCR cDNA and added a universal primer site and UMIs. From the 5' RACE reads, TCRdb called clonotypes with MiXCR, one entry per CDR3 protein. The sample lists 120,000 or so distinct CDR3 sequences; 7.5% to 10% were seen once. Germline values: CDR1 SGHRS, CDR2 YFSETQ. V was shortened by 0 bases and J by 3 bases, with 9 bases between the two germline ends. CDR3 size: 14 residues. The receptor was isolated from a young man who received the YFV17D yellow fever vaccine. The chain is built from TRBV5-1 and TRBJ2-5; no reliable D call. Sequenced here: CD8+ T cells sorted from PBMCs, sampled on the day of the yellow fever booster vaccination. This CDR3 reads CASSLVSGEETQYF. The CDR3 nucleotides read TGCGCCAGCAGCTTGGTATCTGGGGAAGAGACCCAGTACTTC.